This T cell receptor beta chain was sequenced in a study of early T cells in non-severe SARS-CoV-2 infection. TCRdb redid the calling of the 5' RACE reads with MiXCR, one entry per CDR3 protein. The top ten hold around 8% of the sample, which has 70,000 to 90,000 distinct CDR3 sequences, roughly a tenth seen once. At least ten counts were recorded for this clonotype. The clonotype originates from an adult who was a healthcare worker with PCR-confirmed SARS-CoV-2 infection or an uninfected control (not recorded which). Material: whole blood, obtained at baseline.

The CDR3 nucleotides are TGTGCCAGCAGCACCTTCCCCCCCTCAGGGCTAGCGGGAACCGAGCAGTTCTTC. Its protein is CASSTFPPSGLAGTEQFF. The chain employs TRBV7-2 and TRBJ2-1, with 9 bases aligning to TRBD2. Germline V gene data show CDR1 as SGHTA and CDR2 as FQGNSA. This CDR3 is 18 amino acids long. Trimming at V came to 5 bases and at J to 10 bases, leaving 21 bases not matched to a gene.